This T cell receptor (beta chain) was identified during a study of cytotoxic CD8 clonotypes in ibrutinib-treated CLL. Whole-study context: The response samples were taken once patients had been treated for a median of around twelve months, range 6 to 36.

The CDR3 is 14 residues long. V was pared by 5 bases and J by 3 bases, with 6 bases of the junction left unmatched. Germline-derived CDR1 and CDR2 are GTSNPN and SVGIG (reference sequence). Clones were sequenced by immunoSEQ multiplex PCR, and TCRdb holds only the in-frame ones, with some missing. The sample has around 130,000 clones; 84% are singletons. This chain links TRBV30 with TRBJ2-3, with 9 bases that match TRBD2. The clonotype was recovered from a human donor with chronic lymphocytic leukemia. Material: PBMCs, obtained after 24 months of ibrutinib treatment. The DNA of the CDR3 is TGTGCCTGGTTGCTAGCGGGGATGACAGATACGCAGTATTTT. Its protein is CAWLLAGMTDTQYF.